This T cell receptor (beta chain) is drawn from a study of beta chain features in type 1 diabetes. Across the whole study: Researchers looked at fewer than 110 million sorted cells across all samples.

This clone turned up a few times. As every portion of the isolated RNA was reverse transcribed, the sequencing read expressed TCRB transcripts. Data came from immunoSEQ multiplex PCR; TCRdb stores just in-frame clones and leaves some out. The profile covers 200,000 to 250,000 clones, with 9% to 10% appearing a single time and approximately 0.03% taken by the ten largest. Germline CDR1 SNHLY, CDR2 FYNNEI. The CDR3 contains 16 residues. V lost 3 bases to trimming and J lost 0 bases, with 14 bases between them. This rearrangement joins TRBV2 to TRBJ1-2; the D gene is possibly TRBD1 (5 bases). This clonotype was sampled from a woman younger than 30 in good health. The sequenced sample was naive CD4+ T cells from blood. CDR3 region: CASSDFPRGSNYGYTF. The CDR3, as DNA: TGTGCCAGCAGTGATTTCCCCCGGGGGTCTAACTATGGCTACACCTTC.